The source of this T cell receptor (beta chain) is a study of T cell changes during pregnancy in multiple sclerosis. Data came from immunoSEQ multiplex PCR; TCRdb stores just in-frame clones and leaves some out. Found here are roughly 57,000 clones, 94% of them singletons; the top ten hold less than 3%. Trimming took 1 base from V and 6 from J; bases not matched to a gene: 12. The V gene's germline CDR1 is SGHRS and CDR2 YFSETQ. CDR3 length equals 18 residues. This specimen was CD8+ T cells from peripheral blood mononuclear cells, taken after pregnancy. This sequence joins TRBV5-1 and TRBJ2-7, with 14 bases fitting TRBD2. The receptor comes from a female donor with multiple sclerosis, enrolled in a pregnancy study. CDR3 residues: CASSLQLPWTSGRIEQYF. The CDR3 DNA sequence: TGCGCCAGCAGCTTGCAGCTCCCCTGGACTAGCGGGAGGATCGAGCAGTACTTC.